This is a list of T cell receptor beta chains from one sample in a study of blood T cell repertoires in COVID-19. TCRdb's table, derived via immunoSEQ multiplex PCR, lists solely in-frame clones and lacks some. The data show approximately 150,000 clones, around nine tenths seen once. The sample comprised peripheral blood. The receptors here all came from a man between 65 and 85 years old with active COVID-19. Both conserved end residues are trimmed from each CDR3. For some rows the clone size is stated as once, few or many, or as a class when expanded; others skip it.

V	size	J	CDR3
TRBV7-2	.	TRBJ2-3	ASSFAGGGTDTQY
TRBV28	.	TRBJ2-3	ASSRPLTSGTDTQY
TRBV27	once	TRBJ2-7	ASSPRQLISYEQY
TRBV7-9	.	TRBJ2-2	ASSLTAGGLAGELF
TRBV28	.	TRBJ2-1	ASSPGLVGREQF
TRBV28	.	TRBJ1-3	ASSLGADSGNTIY
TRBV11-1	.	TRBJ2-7	ASSSRGGVLRYEQY
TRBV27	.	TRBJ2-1	ASKKGQGGITYNEQF
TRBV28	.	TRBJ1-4	ASSLGWGRGNEKLF
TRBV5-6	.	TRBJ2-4	ASSRLLQGAKNIQY
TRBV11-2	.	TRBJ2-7	ATKGQLYEQY
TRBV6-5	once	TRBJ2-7	ASSYRDRDYEQY
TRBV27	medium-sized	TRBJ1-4	ASSQMTGYYEKLF
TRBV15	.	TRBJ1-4	ATSRDRGEKLF
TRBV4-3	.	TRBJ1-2	ASSQGATGVYGYT
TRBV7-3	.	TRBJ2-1	ASSLKAGGQGVSYNEQF
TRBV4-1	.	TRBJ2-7	ASSQDSGRETGQY
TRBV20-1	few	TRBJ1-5	SASPVYSNQPQH
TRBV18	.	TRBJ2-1	ASSPPLWSNEQF
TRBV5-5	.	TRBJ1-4	ASNSGTGKAVSEKLF
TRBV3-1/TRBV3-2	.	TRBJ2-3	ASSPGAGGTDTQY
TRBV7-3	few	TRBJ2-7	ASSLQGGSSYEQY
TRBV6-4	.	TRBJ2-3	ASSQTGYTDTQY
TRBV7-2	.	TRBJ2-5	ASQLTSVQETQY
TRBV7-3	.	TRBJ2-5	ASSLNPAGQETQY
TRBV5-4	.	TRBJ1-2	ASRSGPGGYT